Listed here are 3 T cell receptor beta chains from one sample, sequenced in a study of blood T cell repertoires in COVID-19. Here immunoSEQ multiplex PCR was the method, and the copy in TCRdb shows in-frame clones only, minus some. The sample carries around 250,000 clones, 70% to 90% recorded once. Sequencing input: PBMCs or T cells enriched from blood (not recorded which). These receptors all stem from a man aged 18 to 29 who had recovered from COVID-19.

This clone appeared a single time. The chain uses TRBV5-1 and TRBJ1-6; D is ambiguous. This CDR3 comprises 17 residues. Germline V CDR1 and CDR2: SGHRS, YFSETQ. The V and J ends lost 2 bases and 7 bases respectively, with 19 bases between them. CDR3 region: CASSFSSAPHGNSPLHF. Here the CDR3 DNA reads TGCGCCAGCAGCTTCAGTTCGGCGCCCCACGGGAATTCACCCCTCCACTTT.

This chain links TRBV6-5 with TRBJ2-5; 7 bases are a match to TRBD2. V was clipped by 7 bases and J by 2 bases; unmatched bases: 10. This CDR3 is 15 amino acids long. Per germline, CDR1 MNHEY and CDR2 SVGAGI. The chain's CDR3 is CASTPRNSGQETQYF. The CDR3 DNA is TGTGCCAGCACCCCCCGAAATAGCGGGCAAGAGACCCAGTACTTC.

This sequence joins TRBV4-1 and TRBJ2-4; D is possibly TRBD1 (6 bases). Germline CDR1 and CDR2: MGHRA and YSYEKL. The V and J ends lost 1 base and 6 bases respectively, with 16 bases between them. This CDR3 region has 16 residues. The CDR3 coding sequence is TGCGCCAGCAGCCAAGTGGCCAGGGGTGCGGCAAACATTCAGTACTTC. Encoded protein: CASSQVARGAANIQYF.